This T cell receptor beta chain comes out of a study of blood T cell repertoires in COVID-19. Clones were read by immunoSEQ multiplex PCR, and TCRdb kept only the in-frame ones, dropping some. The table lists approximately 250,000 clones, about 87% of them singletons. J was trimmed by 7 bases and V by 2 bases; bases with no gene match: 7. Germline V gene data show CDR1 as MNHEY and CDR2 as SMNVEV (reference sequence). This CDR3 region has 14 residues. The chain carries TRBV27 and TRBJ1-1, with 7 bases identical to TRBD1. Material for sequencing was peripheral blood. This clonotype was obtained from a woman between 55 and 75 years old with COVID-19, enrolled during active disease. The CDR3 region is CASSLLGQGGEAFF. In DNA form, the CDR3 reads TGTGCCAGCAGTTTACTGGGGCAGGGGGGTGAAGCTTTCTTT.